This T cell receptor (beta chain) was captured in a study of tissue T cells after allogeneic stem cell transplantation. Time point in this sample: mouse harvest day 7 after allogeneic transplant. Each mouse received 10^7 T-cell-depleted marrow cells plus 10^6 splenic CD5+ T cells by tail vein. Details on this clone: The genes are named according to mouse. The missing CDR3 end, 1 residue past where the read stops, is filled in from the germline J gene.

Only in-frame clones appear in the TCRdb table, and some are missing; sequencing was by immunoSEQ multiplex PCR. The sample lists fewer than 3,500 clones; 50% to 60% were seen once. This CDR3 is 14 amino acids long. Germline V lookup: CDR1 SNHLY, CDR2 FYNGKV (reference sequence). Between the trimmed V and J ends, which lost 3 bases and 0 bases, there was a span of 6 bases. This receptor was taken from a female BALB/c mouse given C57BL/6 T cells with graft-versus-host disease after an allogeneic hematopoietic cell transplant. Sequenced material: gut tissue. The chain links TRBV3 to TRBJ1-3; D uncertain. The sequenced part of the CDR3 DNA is TGTGCCAGCAGCTTTCGGGGTTCTGGAAATACGCTCTAT. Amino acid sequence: CASSFRGSGNTLY. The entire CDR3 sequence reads CASSFRGSGNTLYF.